This T cell receptor (beta chain) comes out of a study of post-analysis software for immune sequencing data. Looking at the study overall: There were relapsing-remitting, secondary progressive and progressive-relapsing multiple sclerosis among the disease courses included. Broader study findings: TRBV segments more frequent in patients than in controls numbered five and included TRBV5-6, TRBV5-1 and TRBV20-1. People with multiple sclerosis had a significantly lower normalized Chao1 diversity than controls did.

With respect to this clonotype: Its antigen is unidentified.

This CDR3 is 15 amino acids long. V lost 0 bases to trimming and J lost 6 bases, with 15 bases between them. Germline CDR1 is SGDLS and CDR2 is YYNGEE. Every TCR beta cDNA library bore unique molecular identifiers. It was from roughly 1.1 to 9.2 million T cells that 530,000 or so cDNA molecules came. Via MiXCR, TCRdb re-called the PCR reads, giving one row per CDR3 protein. The sample comprises hundreds of thousands of distinct CDR3 sequences, 59% of which are singletons, and about 10% rests with the top ten. This TCR derives from a girl aged 2 to 9 with multiple sclerosis. This chain joins TRBV9 and TRBJ1-2; D is unresolved. Input material: blood. CDR3 amino acids: CASSVVRPMENGYTF. CDR3 sequence (DNA): TGTGCCAGCAGCGTAGTCCGTCCAATGGAGAATGGCTACACCTTC.